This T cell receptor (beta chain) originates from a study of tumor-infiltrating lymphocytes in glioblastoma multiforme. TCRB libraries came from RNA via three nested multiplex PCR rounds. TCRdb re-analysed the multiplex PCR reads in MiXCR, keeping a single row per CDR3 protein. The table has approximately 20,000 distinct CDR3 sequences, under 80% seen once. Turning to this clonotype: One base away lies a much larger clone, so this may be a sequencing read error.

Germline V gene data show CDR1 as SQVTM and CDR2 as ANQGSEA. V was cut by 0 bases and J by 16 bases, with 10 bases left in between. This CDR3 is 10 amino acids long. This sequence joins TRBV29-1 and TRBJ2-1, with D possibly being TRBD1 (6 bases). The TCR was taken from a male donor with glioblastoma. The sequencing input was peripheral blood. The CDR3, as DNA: TGCAGCGTTGAAGAAGGGGACATATTCTTC. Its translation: CSVEEGDIFF.